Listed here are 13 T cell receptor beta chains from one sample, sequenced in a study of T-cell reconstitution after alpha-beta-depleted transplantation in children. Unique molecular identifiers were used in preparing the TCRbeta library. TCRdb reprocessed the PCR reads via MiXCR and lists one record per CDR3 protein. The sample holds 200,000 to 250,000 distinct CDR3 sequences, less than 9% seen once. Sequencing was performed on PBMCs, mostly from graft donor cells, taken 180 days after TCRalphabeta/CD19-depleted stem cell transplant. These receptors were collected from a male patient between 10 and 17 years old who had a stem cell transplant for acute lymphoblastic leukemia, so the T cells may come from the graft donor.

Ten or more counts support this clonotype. The CDR3 region has the DNA TGTGCCAGCAGTTTTGCGTATGACACAGATACGCAGTATTTT. It encodes CASSFAYDTDTQYF. The V and J genes are TRBV28 and TRBJ2-3; D not resolved. Germline-derived CDR1 and CDR2 are MDHEN and SYDVKM. This CDR3 region has 14 residues. Trimming took 3 bases from V and 2 from J, leaving 9 bases between them.

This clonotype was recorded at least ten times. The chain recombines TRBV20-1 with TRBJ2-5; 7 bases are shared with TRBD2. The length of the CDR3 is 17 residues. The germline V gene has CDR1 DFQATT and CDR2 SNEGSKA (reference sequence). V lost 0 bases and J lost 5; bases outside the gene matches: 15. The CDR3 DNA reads TGCAGTGCTAGAGATACAGGAGGGCGGGAGTTCCAGGAGACCCAGTACTTC. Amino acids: CSARDTGGREFQETQYF.

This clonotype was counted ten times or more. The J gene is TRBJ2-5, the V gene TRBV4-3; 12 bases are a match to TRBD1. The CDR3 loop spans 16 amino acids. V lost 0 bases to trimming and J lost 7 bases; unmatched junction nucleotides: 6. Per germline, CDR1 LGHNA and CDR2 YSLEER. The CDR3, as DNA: TGCGCCAGCAGCCAAGAAATCGGGACAGGGGGCGGGACCCAGTACTTC. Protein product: CASSQEIGTGGGTQYF.

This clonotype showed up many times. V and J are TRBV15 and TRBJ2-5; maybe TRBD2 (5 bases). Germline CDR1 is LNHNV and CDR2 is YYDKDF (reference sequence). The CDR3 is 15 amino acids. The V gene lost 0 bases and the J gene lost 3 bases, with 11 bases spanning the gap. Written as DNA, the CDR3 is TGTGCCACCAGCAGAGAGGGGAGCCTAAAAGAGACCCAGTACTTC. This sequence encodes CATSREGSLKETQYF.

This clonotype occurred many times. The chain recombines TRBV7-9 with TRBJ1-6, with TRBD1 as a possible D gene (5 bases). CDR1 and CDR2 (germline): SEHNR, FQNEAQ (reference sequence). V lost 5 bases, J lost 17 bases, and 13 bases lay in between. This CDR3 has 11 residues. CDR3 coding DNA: TGTGCCAGCAGCCTCGACAGTTCCATCCACTTT. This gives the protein CASSLDSSIHF.

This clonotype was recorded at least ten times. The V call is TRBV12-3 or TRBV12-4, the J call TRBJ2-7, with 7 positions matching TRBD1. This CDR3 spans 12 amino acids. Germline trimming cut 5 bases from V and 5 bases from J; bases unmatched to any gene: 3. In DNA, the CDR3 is TGTGCCAGCAGTCGGGACAGCAACGAGCAGTACTTC. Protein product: CASSRDSNEQYF.

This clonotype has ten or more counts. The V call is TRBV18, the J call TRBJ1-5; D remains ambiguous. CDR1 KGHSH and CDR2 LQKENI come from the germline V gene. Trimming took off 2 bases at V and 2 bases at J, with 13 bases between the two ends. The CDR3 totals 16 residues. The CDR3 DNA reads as TGTGCCAGCTCACCATCATACAAGAAGGGCAATCAGCCCCAGCATTTT. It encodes CASSPSYKKGNQPQHF.

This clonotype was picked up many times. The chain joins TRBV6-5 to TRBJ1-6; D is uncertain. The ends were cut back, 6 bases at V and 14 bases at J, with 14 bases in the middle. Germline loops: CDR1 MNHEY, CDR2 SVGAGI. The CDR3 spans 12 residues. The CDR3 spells CASRLGPGSLHF. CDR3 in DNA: TGTGCCAGCAGGTTGGGTCCGGGATCCCTCCACTTT.

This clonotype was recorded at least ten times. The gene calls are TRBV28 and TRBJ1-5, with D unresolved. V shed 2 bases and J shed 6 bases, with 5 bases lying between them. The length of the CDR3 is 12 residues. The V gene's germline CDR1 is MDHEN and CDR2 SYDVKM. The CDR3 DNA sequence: TGTGCCAGCAGTTTAAGCGCTCAGCCCCAGCATTTT. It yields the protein CASSLSAQPQHF.

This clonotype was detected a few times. CDR3 coding DNA: TGCAGTGCTAGCTCCGGGGTAAAACTGTTTTTT. It codes for CSASSGVKLFF. The chain uses TRBV20-1 and TRBJ1-4; D call uncertain. CDR3 size: 11 residues. Germline loops: CDR1 DFQATT, CDR2 SNEGSKA (reference sequence). V lost 3 bases to trimming and J lost 10 bases, with 9 bases between them.

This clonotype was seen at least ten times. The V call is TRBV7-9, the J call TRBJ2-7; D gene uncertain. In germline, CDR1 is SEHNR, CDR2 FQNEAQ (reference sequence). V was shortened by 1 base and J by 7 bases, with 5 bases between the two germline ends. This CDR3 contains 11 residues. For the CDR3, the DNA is TGTGCCAGCAGCTTAGGACCGGAGCAGTACTTC. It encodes CASSLGPEQYF.

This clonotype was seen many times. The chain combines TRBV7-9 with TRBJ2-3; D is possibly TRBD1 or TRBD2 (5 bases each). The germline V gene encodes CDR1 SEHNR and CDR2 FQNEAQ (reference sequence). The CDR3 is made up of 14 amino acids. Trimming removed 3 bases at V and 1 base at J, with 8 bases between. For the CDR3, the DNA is TGTGCCAGCAGCTTTAGAGGGGGCACAGATACGCAGTATTTT. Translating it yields CASSFRGGTDTQYF. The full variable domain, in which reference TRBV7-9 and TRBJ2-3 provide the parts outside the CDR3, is DTGVSQNPRHKITKRGQNVTFRCDPISEHNRLYWYRQTLGQGPEFLTYFQNEAQLEKSRLLSDRFSAERPKGSFSTLEIQRTEQGDSAMYLCASSFRGGTDTQYFGPGTRLTVL.

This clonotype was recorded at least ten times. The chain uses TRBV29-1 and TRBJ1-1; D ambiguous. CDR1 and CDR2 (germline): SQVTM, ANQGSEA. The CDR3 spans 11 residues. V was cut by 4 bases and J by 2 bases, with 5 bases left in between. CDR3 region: CSVAPNTEAFF. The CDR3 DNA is TGCAGCGTTGCACCCAACACTGAAGCTTTCTTT.